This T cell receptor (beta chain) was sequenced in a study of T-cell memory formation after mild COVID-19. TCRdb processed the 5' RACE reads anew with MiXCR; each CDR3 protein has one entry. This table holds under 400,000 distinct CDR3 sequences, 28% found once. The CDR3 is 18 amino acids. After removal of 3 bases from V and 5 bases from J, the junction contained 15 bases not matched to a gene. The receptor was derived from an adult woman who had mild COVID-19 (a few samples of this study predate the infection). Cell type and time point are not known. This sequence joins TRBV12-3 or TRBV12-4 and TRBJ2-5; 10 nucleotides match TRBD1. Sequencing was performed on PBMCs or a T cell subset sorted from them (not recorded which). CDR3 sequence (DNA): TGTGCCAGCAGTTTCAGTTCAATAGGGACAGGGGTTCAGGAGACCCAGTACTTC. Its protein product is CASSFSSIGTGVQETQYF.